Listed below are T cell receptor beta chains from one sample, sequenced in a study of vaccination and CD4 T cells after COVID-19. MiXCR, run by TCRdb on the PCR reads, gives a single entry per CDR3 protein. Altogether about 9,600 distinct CDR3 sequences are present, 30% being singletons, with the ten largest covering over 10%. Their recognized antigens are unknown. Input material: CD4+ T cells from blood, cultured in vitro. These receptors were obtained from a human donor in good health. CDR3s include the opening cysteine and the closing phenylalanine or tryptophan. Fields, in order: clone size, D gene, V gene, J gene, CDR3 DNA, CDR3 protein. A D gene is named only where the DNA matches it firmly. Expanded clones get a size class; other rows say once, few or many, or leave the size out.

>.|TRBD2|TRBV6-2/TRBV6-3|TRBJ2-2
TGTGCCAGCAGTTACTCTAGCGGGAGTCGCGGGGAGCTGTTTTTT
CASSYSSGSRGELFF
>few|TRBD2|TRBV27|TRBJ2-7
TGTGCCAGCAGTCCACCTAGCGGGAGGGACTACGAGCAGTACTTC
CASSPPSGRDYEQYF
>medium-sized|.|TRBV20-1|TRBJ1-3
TGCAGTGCTAGAGATCAGTCGGGGCCTGGAAACACCATATATTTT
CSARDQSGPGNTIYF
>few|.|TRBV19|TRBJ2-7
TGTGCCAGTAGTATCTTGGGGAATTCCTACGAGCAGTACTTC
CASSILGNSYEQYF
>.|TRBD2|TRBV6-1|TRBJ2-7
TGTGCCAGCAGCCTTACTAGCGCGAACTCCTACGAGCAGTACTTC
CASSLTSANSYEQYF
>.|.|TRBV4-3|TRBJ1-1
TGCGCCAGCAGCCAAGCAGCGGGGAACACTGAAGCTTTCTTT
CASSQAAGNTEAFF
>.|.|TRBV7-2|TRBJ2-4
TGTGCCAGCAGCCTCCAGCAGGGAGGCCTGGCCAAAAACATTCAGTACTTC
CASSLQQGGLAKNIQYF
>.|TRBD1|TRBV20-1|TRBJ1-2
TGCAGTGCTGGGACAGGGGGCGGCTACACCTTC
CSAGTGGGYTF
>.|.|TRBV30|TRBJ1-2
TGTGCCTGGAGCGTGACCCTTGGCGGTGGCTACACCTTC
CAWSVTLGGGYTF
>.|.|TRBV5-4|TRBJ2-5
TGTGCCAGCAGCTTGTCGAGTGGACGGGAGACCCAGTACTTC
CASSLSSGRETQYF
>.|.|TRBV11-3|TRBJ2-1
TGTGCCAGCCCTAGAGGGCGAATGGAGCAGTTCTTC
CASPRGRMEQFF
>few|.|TRBV24-1|TRBJ1-5
TGTGCCACCTCTTTACCTGGCAATCAGCCCCAGCATTTT
CATSLPGNQPQHF
>.|.|TRBV5-4|TRBJ1-3
TGTGCCAGCAGCCCCACACGGTCAGGACGAAACACCATATATTTT
CASSPTRSGRNTIYF
>few|TRBD2|TRBV20-1|TRBJ2-3
TGCAGTGCCTCCACTAGCGGGAGATCCACAGATACGCAGTATTTT
CSASTSGRSTDTQYF
>medium-sized|.|TRBV27|TRBJ1-2
TGTGCCAGCAGTTCAACAGGGTTTGGCTACACCTTC
CASSSTGFGYTF
>.|.|TRBV6-2/TRBV6-3|TRBJ2-7
TGTGCCAGCAGTAAGGGTTGGGGGGCAATTACCTACGAGCAGTACTTC
CASSKGWGAITYEQYF